The following is a TCR beta chain sequence with its context. The germline V gene has CDR1 LNHDA and CDR2 SQIVND (reference sequence). V lost 7 bases to trimming and J lost 9 bases; unmatched junction nucleotides: 5. The length of the CDR3 is 14 residues. The data stem from a study of blood T cell repertoires in COVID-19. Study as a whole: Acute-phase and convalescent COVID-19 samples originated in the United States, Italy and Spain. T cells, B-cell-depleted T cells, or PBMCs supplied cDNA or gDNA.

This table comes from immunoSEQ multiplex PCR, and its TCRdb copy is limited to in-frame clones, with some not included. The data show over 250,000 clones, around nine tenths seen once. The V gene is TRBV19, the J gene TRBJ2-1, with 14 bases that match TRBD2. Sequencing was performed on peripheral blood. The TCR was taken from a woman in her seventies with COVID-19, enrolled during active disease. CDR3 nucleotides: TGTGCCAGTATGACTAGCGGGAGGGGTAGTGAGCAGTTCTTC. This codes for CASMTSGRGSEQFF.